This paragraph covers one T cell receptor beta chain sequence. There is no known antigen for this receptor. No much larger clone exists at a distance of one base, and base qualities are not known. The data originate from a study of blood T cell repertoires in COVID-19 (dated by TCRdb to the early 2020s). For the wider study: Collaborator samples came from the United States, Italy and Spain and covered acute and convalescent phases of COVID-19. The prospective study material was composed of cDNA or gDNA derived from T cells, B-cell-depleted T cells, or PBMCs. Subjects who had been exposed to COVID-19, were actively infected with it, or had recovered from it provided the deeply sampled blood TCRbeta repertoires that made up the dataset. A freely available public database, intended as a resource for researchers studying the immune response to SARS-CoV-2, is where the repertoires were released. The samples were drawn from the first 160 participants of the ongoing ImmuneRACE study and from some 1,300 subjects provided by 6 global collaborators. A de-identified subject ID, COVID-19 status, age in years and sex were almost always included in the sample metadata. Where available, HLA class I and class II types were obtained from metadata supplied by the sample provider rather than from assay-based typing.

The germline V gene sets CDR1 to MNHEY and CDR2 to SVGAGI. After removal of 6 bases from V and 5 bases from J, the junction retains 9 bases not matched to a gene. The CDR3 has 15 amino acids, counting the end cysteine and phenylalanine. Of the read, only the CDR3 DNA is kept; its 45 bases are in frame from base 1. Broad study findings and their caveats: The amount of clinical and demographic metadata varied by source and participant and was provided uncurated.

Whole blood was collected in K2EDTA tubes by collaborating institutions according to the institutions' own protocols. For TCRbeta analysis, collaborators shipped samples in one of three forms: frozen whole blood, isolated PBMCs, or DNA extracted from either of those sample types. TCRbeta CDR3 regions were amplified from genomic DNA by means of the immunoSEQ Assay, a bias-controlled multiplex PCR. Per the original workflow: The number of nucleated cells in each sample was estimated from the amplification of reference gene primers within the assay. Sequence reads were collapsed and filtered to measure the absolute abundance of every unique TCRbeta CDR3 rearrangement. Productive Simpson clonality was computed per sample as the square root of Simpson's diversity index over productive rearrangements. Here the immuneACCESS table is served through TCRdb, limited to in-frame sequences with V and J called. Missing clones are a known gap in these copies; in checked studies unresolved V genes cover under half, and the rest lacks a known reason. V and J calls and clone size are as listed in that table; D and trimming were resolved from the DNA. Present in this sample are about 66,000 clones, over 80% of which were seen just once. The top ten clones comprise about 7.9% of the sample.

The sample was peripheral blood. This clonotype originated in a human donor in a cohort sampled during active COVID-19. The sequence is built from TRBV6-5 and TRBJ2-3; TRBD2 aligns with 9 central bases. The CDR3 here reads CASRRVAGGGDTQYF. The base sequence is TGTGCCAGCAGACGAGTTGCGGGGGGGGGAGATACGCAGTATTTT.